This T cell receptor (beta chain) comes out of a study of T cell changes during pregnancy in multiple sclerosis. This table comes from immunoSEQ multiplex PCR, and its TCRdb copy is limited to in-frame clones, with some not included. Here the sample spans 70,000 to 80,000 clones, about 94% being singletons. The J segment lost 6 bases and the V segment lost 6 bases, leaving 8 bases of the junction unmatched. The CDR3 loop spans 14 amino acids. The germline V gene encodes CDR1 SGHDT and CDR2 YYEEEE. Sequenced here: peripheral blood, sampled in the third trimester of pregnancy. The receptor was isolated from a female donor with multiple sclerosis, enrolled in a pregnancy study. V and J are TRBV5-6 and TRBJ2-2; TRBD1 matches 7 bases. In DNA, the CDR3 is TGTGCCAGCATCAAACAGGGGTACGCCGGGGAGCTGTTTTTT. This codes for CASIKQGYAGELFF.